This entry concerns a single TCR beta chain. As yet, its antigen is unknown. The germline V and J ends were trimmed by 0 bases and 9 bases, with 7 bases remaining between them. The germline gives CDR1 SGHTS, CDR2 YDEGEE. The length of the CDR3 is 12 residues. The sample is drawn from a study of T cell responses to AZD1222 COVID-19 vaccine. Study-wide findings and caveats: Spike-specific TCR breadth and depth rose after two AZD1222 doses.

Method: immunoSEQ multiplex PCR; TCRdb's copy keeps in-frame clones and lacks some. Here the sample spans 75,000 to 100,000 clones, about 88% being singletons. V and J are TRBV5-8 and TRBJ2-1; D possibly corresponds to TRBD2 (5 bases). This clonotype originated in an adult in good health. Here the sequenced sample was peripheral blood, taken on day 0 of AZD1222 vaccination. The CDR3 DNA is TGTGCCAGCAGCTTGGTTGAGGGTGAGCAGTTCTTC. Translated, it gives CASSLVEGEQFF.